A single sample gave rise to the 24 T cell receptor beta chains below, sequenced in a study of T-cell reconstitution after alpha-beta-depleted transplantation in children (dated by TCRdb to 2016 to 2018). The library relied on PCR. Data came from an Illumina HiSeq 2500. TCR libraries were prepared with molecular barcoding, using unique molecular identifiers to normalize TCRbeta repertoire quantification. TCRdb itself trimmed the public reads at Q25 with fastp, ran MiXCR and retained productive beta chains. CDR3 protein duplicates are merged, each entry listing the most common genes and DNA. This sample lists about 610,000 distinct CDR3 sequences; 27% were detected once. Approximately 33% of the sample belongs to the ten largest clones. In light of the paper, this sample's treatment or condition label describes: allogeneic hematopoietic cell transplantation with graft depleted of TCRalphabeta T cells and CD19 B cells.

This material consisted of PBMCs, taken before TCRalphabeta/CD19-depleted stem cell transplant. Source of these receptors: a boy in the first two years of life with Wiskott-Aldrich syndrome, due to receive a stem cell transplant.

This clonotype was found a few times. The chain carries TRBV7-2 and TRBJ2-5; no clear D gene. V lost 3 bases and J lost 3, with 8 bases in between. Germline CDR1 reads SGHTA; CDR2 reads FQGNSA. This CDR3 contains 13 residues. Here the CDR3 DNA reads TGTGCCAGCAGCTTGGTGGCGGAAGAGACCCAGTACTTC. The encoded protein is CASSLVAEETQYF. Together with reference TRBV7-2 and TRBJ2-5, the CDR3 gives the full variable domain: GAGVSQSPSNKVTEKGKDVELRCDPISGHTALYWYRQSLGQGLEFLIYFQGNSAPDKSGLPSDRFSAERTGGSVSTLTIQRTQQEDSAVYLCASSLVAEETQYFGPGTRLLVL.

The chain links TRBV7-2 to TRBJ2-1, with TRBD2 identical over 8 bases. The CDR3 is 17 residues long. The V gene's germline CDR1 is SGHTA and CDR2 FQGNSA. The trim removed 1 base at V and 0 bases at J, leaving 5 bases unmatched. CDR3 region: CASSLGASGFSYNEQFF. CDR3 nucleotide sequence: TGTGCCAGCAGCTTAGGGGCTAGCGGGTTCTCCTACAATGAGCAGTTCTTC.

CDR3 amino acids: CSAREQGRGYGYTF. In DNA, the CDR3 is TGCAGTGCTAGGGAGCAGGGACGGGGCTATGGCTACACCTTC. This sequence joins TRBV20-1 and TRBJ1-2; perhaps TRBD1 as D (5 bases). The V and J ends lost 3 bases and 4 bases respectively, with 15 bases between them. From germline, CDR1 is DFQATT and CDR2 SNEGSKA (reference sequence). The CDR3 runs to 14 residues.

This rearrangement joins TRBV5-1 to TRBJ2-1, with 15 bases that match TRBD2. The germline CDR1 and CDR2 sequences are SGHRS and YFSETQ. V lost 0 bases, J lost 15 bases, and 4 bases stayed unmatched. CDR3 length: 14 amino acids. The CDR3 DNA is TGCGCCAGCAGCTTGGCTGGGACTAGCGGGAGGTCGTTCTTC. This gives the protein CASSLAGTSGRSFF.

CDR3 bases: TGTGCCAGCAGCCCAACTAGCGGGAGTCACGAGCAGTACTTC. It translates to CASSPTSGSHEQYF. The genes are TRBV7-2 and TRBJ2-7; 11 positions match TRBD2. The CDR3 spans 14 residues. V was clipped by 5 bases and J by 5 bases; unmatched bases: 5. In germline, CDR1 is SGHTA, CDR2 FQGNSA. The variable domain in full, with the rest retrieved from reference TRBV7-2 and TRBJ2-7, is GAGVSQSPSNKVTEKGKDVELRCDPISGHTALYWYRQSLGQGLEFLIYFQGNSAPDKSGLPSDRFSAERTGGSVSTLTIQRTQQEDSAVYLCASSPTSGSHEQYFGPGTRLTVT.

There are a few counts of this clonotype. This chain uses TRBV20-1 with TRBJ2-2; D is ambiguous. The CDR3 is 16 amino acids. V was trimmed by 2 bases and J by 1 base, leaving 14 bases between them. Per the germline V gene, CDR1 is DFQATT and CDR2 is SNEGSKA (reference sequence). The CDR3 is CSARPSGLGNTGELFF. The CDR3 nucleotides read TGCAGTGCTAGACCCTCGGGTCTGGGGAACACCGGGGAGCTGTTTTTT.

This chain links TRBV10-3 with TRBJ2-3; D not resolved. The germline V and J ends were trimmed by 3 bases and 8 bases, with 6 bases remaining between them. CDR1 and CDR2 (germline): ENHRY, SYGVKD. The CDR3 is made up of 11 amino acids. Written as DNA, the CDR3 is TGTGCCATCAGTGAAATGAGTACGCAGTATTTT. It specifies CAISEMSTQYF.

The chain joins TRBV12-3 or TRBV12-4 to TRBJ2-7; D remains unclear. This CDR3 is 12 amino acids long. Trimming pared 7 bases from V and 7 bases from J, leaving 14 bases between. The CDR3 spells CASMTGPGEQYF. The CDR3, as DNA: TGTGCCAGCATGACCGGTCCCGGGGAGCAGTACTTC.

The chain links TRBV5-1 to TRBJ2-7; TRBD1 matches at 7 bases. V was clipped by 4 bases and J by 0 bases; unmatched bases: 4. CDR1 is SGHRS and CDR2 is YFSETQ in the germline V gene. The CDR3 runs to 14 residues. The CDR3 coding sequence is TGCGCCAGCAGCGCCAGGGGGTACTCCTACGAGCAGTACTTC. It translates to CASSARGYSYEQYF.

This clonotype was seen more than once but under ten times. The chain joins TRBV4-1 to TRBJ2-1; D is perhaps TRBD2 (5 bases). The CDR3 has 13 residues. The V and J ends lost 3 bases and 6 bases respectively, with 9 bases between them. Germline values: CDR1 MGHRA, CDR2 YSYEKL. The CDR3 DNA sequence: TGCGCCAGCAGCCAGGGAGCTTTCAATGAGCAGTTCTTC. Residues: CASSQGAFNEQFF.

This chain links TRBV20-1 with TRBJ1-1; D is ambiguous. The length of the CDR3 is 11 residues. Trimming removed 7 bases at V and 2 bases at J, with 8 bases between. CDR1 DFQATT and CDR2 SNEGSKA come from the germline V gene (reference sequence). The CDR3 coding sequence is TGCAGTGTCGTATTCAACACTGAAGCTTTCTTT. As protein: CSVVFNTEAFF.

The rearrangement uses TRBV12-3 or TRBV12-4 and TRBJ2-2, with 11 bases aligning to TRBD2. V lost 3 bases, J lost 4 bases, and 4 bases stayed unmatched. This CDR3 is built from 16 residues. This CDR3 is CASSLRLAGRTGELFF. The CDR3, as DNA: TGTGCCAGCAGTTTGAGACTAGCGGGACGCACCGGGGAGCTGTTTTTT.

The V and J genes are TRBV29-1 and TRBJ2-5; the D is unclear. The CDR3 loop spans 13 amino acids. Per the germline V gene, CDR1 is SQVTM and CDR2 is ANQGSEA. V lost 3 bases and J 5 bases, leaving 13 bases between the germline ends. The CDR3 is CSVDKGKWETQYF. CDR3 DNA: TGCAGCGTTGACAAGGGAAAGTGGGAGACCCAGTACTTC.

This clonotype has a handful of counts. The V call is TRBV5-1, the J call TRBJ2-1; TRBD2 matches 9 bases. The CDR3 extends over 17 amino acids. CDR1 and CDR2 (germline): SGHRS, YFSETQ. V dropped 7 bases and J dropped 7; count of bases not matched to a gene: 18. CDR3 nucleotides: TGCGCCAGCGTAGGGGGCGGGAGGGCCGGATCGGCAAATGAGCAGTTCTTC. Amino acids: CASVGGGRAGSANEQFF.

V and J are TRBV5-1 and TRBJ2-1, with D perhaps TRBD2 (6 bases). Trimming cost V 4 bases and J 7 bases, with 12 bases left between them. The CDR3 is made up of 13 amino acids. Germline V lookup: CDR1 SGHRS, CDR2 YFSETQ. The CDR3 sequence: CASSGGTGNEQFF. In DNA, the CDR3 is TGCGCCAGCAGCGGAGGGACTGGGAATGAGCAGTTCTTC.

This clonotype was picked up one time. V gene TRBV4-2 combines with J gene TRBJ2-2; D possibly corresponds to TRBD2 (8 bases). Trimming removed 1 base from V and 1 base from J, with 28 bases in between. The CDR3 is made up of 22 amino acids. CDR1 is LGHNA, CDR2 YNFKEQ, per germline. CDR3 residues: CASSQGQGRLFWLAGNTGELFF. The CDR3 bases are TGTGCCAGCAGCCAAGGACAGGGCAGATTATTTTGGCTAGCGGGGAACACCGGGGAGCTGTTTTTT.

This chain joins TRBV12-3 or TRBV12-4 and TRBJ2-2; perhaps TRBD1 as D (5 bases). This CDR3 contains 15 residues. With 6 bases removed from V and 2 bases from J, the gap between germline ends came to 13 bases. The chain's CDR3 is CASRPVGRNTGELFF. DNA for the CDR3: TGTGCCAGCAGACCCGTGGGGCGAAACACCGGGGAGCTGTTTTTT.

This rearrangement joins TRBV27 to TRBJ1-6; D gene ambiguous. This CDR3 has 14 amino acids. Germline V lookup: CDR1 MNHEY, CDR2 SMNVEV (reference sequence). V shed 8 bases and J shed 10 bases, with 18 bases lying between them. The CDR3, as DNA: TGTGCCAGCGCGCTCACACGGGAGGGCTCACCCCTCCACTTT. Translation: CASALTREGSPLHF.

This clonotype was detected a few times. V is TRBV7-2 and J is TRBJ2-7; D is perhaps TRBD2 (6 bases). Trimming cost V 8 bases and J 7 bases, with 18 bases left between them. The CDR3 contains 13 residues. From germline, CDR1 is SGHTA and CDR2 FQGNSA. This CDR3 is CASSGTGVGEQYF. The CDR3 DNA reads as TGTGCCAGCTCGGGGACGGGAGTAGGAGAGCAGTACTTC.

Only a few counts were recorded for this clonotype. This chain links TRBV28 with TRBJ2-2; either TRBD1 or TRBD2 may fit D (6 bases each). CDR1 is MDHEN, CDR2 SYDVKM, per germline. V was shortened by 7 bases and J by 0 bases, with 9 bases between the two germline ends. CDR3 size: 14 residues. CDR3 DNA: TGTGCCAGCACGGGGGCGACGAACACCGGGGAGCTGTTTTTT. Encoded protein: CASTGATNTGELFF.

This clonotype showed up just a few times. This chain uses TRBV29-1 with TRBJ2-7, with 13 bases identical to TRBD2. Germline CDR1 reads SQVTM; CDR2 reads ANQGSEA. The CDR3 loop spans 16 amino acids. J was trimmed by 5 bases and V by 4 bases; bases with no gene match: 11. CDR3 residues: CSVGLAGGRRGHEQYF. CDR3 DNA sequence: TGCAGCGTTGGACTAGCGGGAGGTCGAAGGGGCCACGAGCAGTACTTC.

V gene TRBV20-1 combines with J gene TRBJ1-2, with D hard to call. The germline gives CDR1 DFQATT, CDR2 SNEGSKA (reference sequence). V lost 3 bases, J lost 2 bases, and 10 bases lay in between. CDR3 size: 13 residues. The CDR3 DNA follows: TGCAGTGCTAGGAGGACGGTCAACTATGGCTACACCTTC. It is translated as CSARRTVNYGYTF.

This clonotype was seen only a few times. V gene TRBV6-5 combines with J gene TRBJ1-6; D call uncertain. The CDR3 has 18 residues. V lost 0 bases and J lost 0, with 12 bases in between. The germline CDR1 and CDR2 sequences are MNHEY and SVGAGI. CDR3: CASSYSTEGSSYNSPLHF. CDR3 DNA sequence: TGTGCCAGCAGTTACTCGACCGAAGGAAGCTCCTATAATTCACCCCTCCACTTT.

V gene TRBV20-1 combines with J gene TRBJ2-5; TRBD1 might be the D (6 bases). The CDR3 is made up of 11 amino acids. The V end was cut by 7 bases, the J end by 5 bases, with 11 bases between. Germline loops: CDR1 DFQATT, CDR2 SNEGSKA (reference sequence). CDR3 residues: CSGQVDETQYF. For the CDR3, the DNA is TGCAGTGGACAGGTTGACGAGACCCAGTACTTC.